The T cell receptor beta chain under discussion was sequenced for a study of OX40 agonist ivuxolimab in advanced cancers. Study-level information: The study reported partial responses in three patients: one hepatocellular carcinoma, two cutaneous melanoma.

Assay: immunoSEQ multiplex PCR; the TCRdb copy retains only in-frame clones and omits some. The table has just over 35,000 clones, under 85% seen once. This CDR3 has 16 amino acids. Germline loops: CDR1 LGHNA, CDR2 YNFKEQ. V dropped 0 bases and J dropped 7; count of bases not matched to a gene: 9. Study results and caveats: Among the nonresponders, some also had low normalized T-cell clonal expansion.

Remarks on this clone: Its antigen is not known.

Patients had blood sampled at baseline and again on cycle 4 day 1 and cycle 7 day 1. The source is an adult with an advanced solid tumor such as melanoma, head and neck, liver or kidney cancer. This chain connects TRBV4-2 to TRBJ2-1, with 7 bases matching TRBD2. This specimen was CD4+ or CD8+ T cells sorted from blood, taken in a trial of the OX40 agonist ivuxolimab. In nucleotides, the CDR3 is TGTGCCAGCAGCCAAGATCTCTACGCTAGCGGTAATGAGCAGTTCTTC. Its translation: CASSQDLYASGNEQFF.